In this sample, the clone carrying this T cell receptor (beta chain) turned up a few times. Its antigen is unidentified. The data are from a study of beta chain features in type 1 diabetes. Study-level results: Moderate yet significant TCRB CDR3 shortening was seen in Type 1 diabetes patients in all four CD4+ subsets. Patients with type 1 diabetes carried fewer insertions and had more deletions at their VDJ junctions. Comparison showed that naive, central memory and Treg TCRB repertoires appeared more similar among patients than among healthy donors.

Staining for CD45RO/CCR7/CD25/CD127/CD95/CD27 allowed sorting of CD4+ naive, central memory, regulatory and stem cell-like memory cells. V shed 6 bases and J shed 5 bases, with 10 bases lying between them. The germline V gene has CDR1 MGHDK and CDR2 SYGVNS. This CDR3 comprises 13 residues. The isolated RNA, all of it, was reverse transcribed, so expressed TCRB transcripts were what got sequenced. Clones were read by immunoSEQ multiplex PCR, and TCRdb kept only the in-frame ones, dropping some. In the table there are a few hundred thousand clones, around 30% of which are singletons. Input material: naive CD4+ T cells from blood. This chain connects TRBV25-1 to TRBJ2-2; D gene unclear. This TCR came from a man aged 18 to 29 in good health. The CDR3 region has the DNA TGTGCCAGCAGCCCAACCGGGACCGGGGAGCTGTTTTTT. It translates to CASSPTGTGELFF.